The 15 T cell receptor beta chains below were found in one sample sequenced in a study of metastatic and nonmetastatic thyroid tumors. Using MiXCR, TCRdb reanalyzed the PCR reads. The sample consists of some 45,000 clones, around 17% of them appearing once. Each patient went into thyroid surgery without having received any treatment. The sample consisted of blood. The receptor source for this set is a female donor with papillary thyroid cancer or a benign thyroid nodule (not recorded which). Some clones in this sample may be carry-over from other donors' samples.

This clone was recorded at least ten times. The gene calls are TRBV5-1 and TRBJ2-5; no reliable D call. The ends were cut back, 0 bases at V and 0 bases at J, with 6 bases in the middle. The CDR3 spans 14 residues. Looked up from germline, CDR1 is SGHRS and CDR2 is YFSETQ. CDR3 protein: CASSLEGYQETQYF. The CDR3, as DNA: TGCGCCAGCAGCTTGGAGGGTTACCAAGAGACCCAGTACTTC.

About this clone: The sample carries other DNA sequences with the same CDR3. This CDR3 is CASSFPGTSGTNYGYTF. The CDR3 DNA follows: TGTGCCAGCAGTTTCCCCGGGACTAGCGGGACTAACTATGGCTACACCTTC. This chain links TRBV5-4 with TRBJ1-2, with D perhaps TRBD1 (5 bases). Germline CDR1 and CDR2: SGHNT and YYREEE (reference sequence). The CDR3 runs to 17 residues. Between the trimmed V and J ends, which lost 5 bases and 0 bases, there was a span of 20 bases.

This clone came up a few times. The chain carries TRBV28 and TRBJ2-7; no reliable D call. This CDR3 is 14 amino acids long. Germline V gene lookup returns CDR1 MDHEN and CDR2 SYDVKM. Trimming cost V 4 bases and J 2 bases, with 12 bases left between them. The CDR3 DNA reads as TGTGCCAGCAGTTACTCGTCTCGTCCCTACGAGCAGTACTTC. It yields the protein CASSYSSRPYEQYF.

This clone was seen only once. One end of the junction is discordant with germline, which a read error may explain. The same CDR3 also results from other DNA sequences found in this sample. The V gene is TRBV11-1, the J gene TRBJ2-5; the match to TRBD2 covers 10 bases. The germline V gene has CDR1 SGHAT and CDR2 FQDESV (reference sequence). The CDR3 runs 18 residues. This chain's CDR3 is CASSSKYELAGLAETQYF. CDR3 nucleotides: TGTGCCAGCAGCTCCAAGTACGAACTAGCGGGACTGGCAGAGACGCAGTACTTC.

This sequence joins TRBV6-1 and TRBJ1-6; 10 bases are a match to TRBD1. The ends lost 6 bases at V and 10 bases at J; junction bases unmatched: 9. The CDR3 loop spans 15 amino acids. CDR1 and CDR2 from the germline V gene are MNHNS and SASEGT. The CDR3 nucleotides read TGTGCCAGCAGACTAACCGGGACAGGGGCCTCACCCCTCCACTTT. This translates into CASRLTGTGASPLHF.

This clone was counted many times. The gene calls are TRBV7-9 and TRBJ2-7; tentative D call: TRBD2 (5 bases). CDR3 length: 12 residues. Germline values: CDR1 SEHNR, CDR2 FQNEAQ (reference sequence). Trimming removed 4 bases at V and 3 bases at J, with 7 bases between. The CDR3 nucleotides read TGTGCCAGCAGCTCGGGGTACTACGAGCAGTACTTC. It specifies CASSSGYYEQYF.

This clone was recorded at least ten times. A much larger clone lies a single base off, so this may be a read error. The chain is built from TRBV27 and TRBJ2-1; TRBD2 matches 10 bases. There are 16 residues in the CDR3. The germline gives CDR1 MNHEY, CDR2 SMNVEV (reference sequence). With V trimmed by 8 bases and J by 8 bases, 15 bases remained unmatched. The CDR3 reads CASSRLAGAEHDEQFF. The CDR3 DNA follows: TGTGCCAGCTCACGGCTAGCGGGAGCGGAACACGATGAGCAGTTCTTC.

This clone appeared many times. This rearrangement joins TRBV15 to TRBJ2-7, with D possibly matching TRBD1 (6 bases). In germline, CDR1 is LNHNV, CDR2 YYDKDF (reference sequence). This CDR3 is built from 16 residues. The V and J ends lost 0 bases and 3 bases respectively, with 15 bases between them. In DNA form, the CDR3 reads TGTGCCACCAGCAGAGAGGTATTGGGGGCCGGCTACGAGCAGTACTTC. Its translation is CATSREVLGAGYEQYF.

This clone was seen at least ten times. The chain couples TRBV7-8 to TRBJ2-3; D unclear. The CDR3 is 17 residues long. The germline V gene has CDR1 SGHVS and CDR2 FQNEAQ. Between the trimmed V and J ends, which lost 0 bases and 1 base, there was a span of 14 bases. In DNA form, the CDR3 reads TGTGCCAGCAGCTTAGCGAGTATGGGCTACGGCACAGATACGCAGTATTTT. This codes for CASSLASMGYGTDTQYF.

This clone was picked up one time. The rearrangement uses TRBV5-8 and TRBJ2-5; D is ambiguous. The V end was cut by 2 bases, the J end by 6 bases, with 11 bases between. This CDR3 is 13 amino acids long. Germline CDR1 SGHTS, CDR2 YDEGEE. CDR3 amino acids: CASSLASGQTQYF. The CDR3, as DNA: TGTGCCAGCAGCTTAGCATCGGGCCAGACCCAGTACTTC.

On this clone itself: Different DNA sequences within this sample yield the same CDR3. CDR3 residues: CASSQTGAGGYTF. The CDR3 coding sequence is TGTGCCAGCAGTCAAACCGGGGCGGGCGGCTACACCTTC. V usage is TRBV12-3 or TRBV12-4 and J usage is TRBJ1-2; D may be TRBD1 (5 bases). CDR3 length: 13 residues. With 5 bases removed from V and 8 bases from J, the gap between germline ends came to 15 bases.

There are a few counts of this clone. This chain connects TRBV10-3 to TRBJ2-1; TRBD2 agrees at 10 bases. In germline, CDR1 is ENHRY, CDR2 SYGVKD. V shed 8 bases and J 6 bases; nucleotides not matched to a gene: 10. The CDR3 runs to 15 residues. CDR3 DNA: TGTGCCATCGGAAGGACTAGCGGAACCATCAATGAGCAGTTCTTC. This gives the protein CAIGRTSGTINEQFF.

This clone came up a few times. This sequence joins TRBV27 and TRBJ2-1; 9 positions match TRBD1. Germline V lookup: CDR1 MNHEY, CDR2 SMNVEV (reference sequence). This CDR3 has 16 residues. Unmatched junction bases numbered 3, after V lost 0 bases and J lost 3 bases. Here the CDR3 reads CASSLSGTGNYNEQFF. CDR3 DNA sequence: TGTGCCAGCAGTTTATCCGGGACAGGGAACTACAATGAGCAGTTCTTC.

This clone was detected ten times or more. The chain's CDR3 is CSVEDTGYEQYF. The CDR3 region has the DNA TGCAGCGTTGAAGATACGGGCTACGAGCAGTACTTC. The chain joins TRBV29-1 to TRBJ2-7; D ambiguous. Germline V gives CDR1 SQVTM, CDR2 ANQGSEA. The CDR3 totals 12 residues. V was pared by 0 bases and J by 3 bases, with 6 bases between.

This clone was found many times. The chain employs TRBV28 and TRBJ1-1; D perhaps matches TRBD1 (5 bases). The CDR3 is 14 amino acids. The V gene's germline CDR1 is MDHEN and CDR2 SYDVKM. V lost 4 bases to trimming and J lost 3 bases, with 12 bases between them. The CDR3 loop is CASSWGRADTEAFF. Written as DNA, the CDR3 is TGTGCCAGCAGTTGGGGCAGGGCGGACACTGAAGCTTTCTTT.